This T cell receptor beta chain came from a study of radiotherapy plus CTLA-4 blockade in lung cancer. The assay was immunoSEQ multiplex PCR, and TCRdb's table has in-frame clones only and misses some. The sample yields some 62,000 clones, 70% to 85% seen once. Germline V CDR1 and CDR2: SGHNT, YENEEA. The CDR3 runs 13 residues. Trimming pared 1 base from V and 2 bases from J, leaving 3 bases between. The rearrangement links TRBV11-3 to TRBJ2-1; D ambiguous. The TCR comes from a human donor with non-small cell lung cancer who had a complete response to radiotherapy plus ipilimumab. Here the sequenced sample was peripheral blood, taken from a patient treated with radiotherapy plus ipilimumab. The CDR3 DNA is TGTGCCAGCAGCTTAGGACCCTACAATGAGCAGTTCTTC. Amino acid sequence: CASSLGPYNEQFF.